This T cell receptor (beta chain) came from a study of cytomegalovirus exposure and HLA in healthy donors (dated 2017 in TCRdb). Regarding the study in general: A later analysis indicated that the 90 to 150 validation repertoires were generated on the platform also employed for the 600 to 750 repertoires of the first cohort. The aim of the study was to test whether cataloging public T cell receptors could identify signatures of past pathogen exposure. To predict cytomegalovirus infection status, the study brought together high-throughput TCR immunosequencing, statistical association of individual TCRs with disease status, and machine learning. A separate validation cohort of over 95 different subjects was used in addition to the 666-subject first cohort.

Deletion took 3 bases off V and 11 bases off J, with a span of 13 bases between the germline ends. CDR1 and CDR2, looked up from the germline V gene (reference sequence), are DFQATT and SNEGSKA. The CDR3, cysteine through phenylalanine, is 11 amino acids long. Only CDR3 DNA is held: 33 bases, read in frame from base 1. As to this clone: This clone's antigen is unknown. Within one base of it there is no much larger clone, and no base qualities were kept.

Separate from the roughly 660-subject first cohort, the validation cohort of some 130 subjects was the group to which the donors belonged. Libraries were made using the immunoSEQ multiplex PCR assay. In the original analysis: A statistical classification framework was developed to diagnose cytomegalovirus status using the catalog of TCR beta chain sequences. TCRdb re-hosts the immuneACCESS table, in-frame sequences only. Its copies lack some clones; in the studies checked, an unresolved V gene accounts for under half of them, and the cause for the rest is not known. The D gene and trimming were derived from the DNA, and the V and J assignments and clone size from that table. Across this sample there are 110,000 or so clones, with about 85% seen only once. Clones ranked in the top ten supply approximately 4.5% of the sample. General study outcomes and caveats: A later analysis found that TCRs clustered in the first cohort also tended to co-occur in the roughly 120 validation repertoires, with just under 95% of cluster scores above 0. Most TCR sequences were observed very rarely across donors, whereas some public TCRs were present in many individuals. A later analysis had no HLA typing for the validation cohort, so co-occurrence there was scored across all 110 or so repertoires. In both the original and validation cohorts, the classifier was reported to diagnose cytomegalovirus status with high specificity and sensitivity. The study listed 150 to 200 TCR beta chains as associated with cytomegalovirus. The authors suggested that the approach could potentially be generalized to other disease states and immunological phenotypes. In vitro tests confirmed that a few of the cytomegalovirus-associated TCR beta chains recognize cytomegalovirus antigens.

Material: PBMCs. Recombination linked TRBV20-1 to TRBJ1-1; a weak D assignment points to TRBD1 (5 bases agree). The clonotype comes from a man aged 18 to 35 in good health and CMV-seropositive. The nucleotide sequence reads TGCAGTGCTAGCCCAGGGTTGTTTGCTTTCTTT. This translates into CSASPGLFAFF.